Listed here is a single T cell receptor (beta chain). These data originate in a study of OX40 agonist ivuxolimab in advanced cancers. Study as a whole: A mean age of 60 years, range roughly 20 to 80, was recorded, and 70% to 85% were male.

This CDR3 is 15 amino acids long. Germline assignment: CDR1 SGHRS and CDR2 YFSETQ. Trimming removed 0 bases from V and 7 bases from J; junction bases left unmatched: 2. The protocol was immunoSEQ multiplex PCR, while the TCRdb copy is restricted to in-frame clones and leaves out a portion. The sample holds tens of thousands of clones, about 87% seen once. The chain employs TRBV5-1 and TRBJ1-4; 11 positions match TRBD1. The clonotype comes from an adult with an advanced solid tumor such as melanoma, head and neck, liver or kidney cancer. The sample consisted of CD4+ or CD8+ T cells sorted from blood, taken in a trial of the OX40 agonist ivuxolimab. CDR3 amino acids: CASSLGTGGPEKLFF. In DNA, the CDR3 is TGCGCCAGCAGCTTGGGGACAGGGGGCCCTGAAAAACTGTTTTTT.